This T cell receptor (beta chain) originates from a study of blood T cell repertoires in COVID-19. Study summary: Samples of COVID-19 (acute and convalescent) were obtained from the United States, Italy and Spain. PBMCs, B-cell-depleted T cells, or T cells provided the cDNA or gDNA that made up the material.

The length of the CDR3 is 17 residues. V was cut by 4 bases and J by 7 bases, with 23 bases left in between. Germline assignment: CDR1 MNHEY and CDR2 SVGEGT. Per the original data handling: Researchers report that nucleated cell counts were estimated from reference gene primer amplification. Clones were sequenced by immunoSEQ multiplex PCR, and TCRdb holds only the in-frame ones, with some missing. V and J calls and clone size are copied from that table; D and trimming were computed from the DNA. The table lists 130,000 to 150,000 clones, 88% of them singletons. The rearrangement uses TRBV6-2 or TRBV6-3 and TRBJ1-5; D may be TRBD1 (6 bases). The TCR originated in a human donor in a cohort sampled during active COVID-19. What was sequenced was peripheral blood. The CDR3, as DNA: TGTGCCAGCAGTTCCTCGAGCGGCCGGGGTAGGGGGCAGCCCCAGCATTTT. Protein: CASSSSSGRGRGQPQHF.